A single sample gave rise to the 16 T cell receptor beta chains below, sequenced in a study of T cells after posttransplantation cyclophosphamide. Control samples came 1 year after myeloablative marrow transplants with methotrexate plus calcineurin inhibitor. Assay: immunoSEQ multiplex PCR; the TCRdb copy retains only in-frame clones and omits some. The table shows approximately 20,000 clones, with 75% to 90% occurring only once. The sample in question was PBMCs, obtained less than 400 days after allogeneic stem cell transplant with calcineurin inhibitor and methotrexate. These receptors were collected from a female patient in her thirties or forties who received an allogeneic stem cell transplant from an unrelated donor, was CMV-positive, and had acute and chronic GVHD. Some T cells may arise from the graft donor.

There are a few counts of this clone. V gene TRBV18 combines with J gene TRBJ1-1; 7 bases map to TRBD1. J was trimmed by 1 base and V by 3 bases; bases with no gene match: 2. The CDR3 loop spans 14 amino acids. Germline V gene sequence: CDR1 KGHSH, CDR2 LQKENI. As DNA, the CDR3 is TGTGCCAGCTCACCCACAGGGGAGAACACTGAAGCTTTCTTT. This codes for CASSPTGENTEAFF.

CDR3 loop: CASSLGTPTFDYGYTF. The CDR3 DNA reads TGCGCCAGCAGCTTGGGGACACCTACTTTTGACTATGGCTACACCTTC. This chain joins TRBV5-1 and TRBJ1-2; perhaps TRBD1 as D (5 bases). The germline CDR1 and CDR2 sequences are SGHRS and YFSETQ. V was trimmed by 0 bases and J by 3 bases, leaving 15 bases between them. This CDR3 has 16 residues.

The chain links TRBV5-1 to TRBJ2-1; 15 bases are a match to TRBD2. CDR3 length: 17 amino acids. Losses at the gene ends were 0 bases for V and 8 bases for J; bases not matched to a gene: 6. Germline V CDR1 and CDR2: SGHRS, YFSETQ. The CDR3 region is CASSLGTSGRGVDEQFF. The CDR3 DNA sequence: TGCGCCAGCAGCTTGGGGACTAGCGGGAGGGGAGTCGATGAGCAGTTCTTC.

The CDR3 sequence is CASSPSGNSNQPQHF. In DNA form, the CDR3 reads TGTGCCAGCTCACCATCAGGGAATAGCAATCAGCCCCAGCATTTT. The chain carries TRBV18 and TRBJ1-5; D is perhaps TRBD1 (5 bases). V lost 2 bases and J lost 0, with 8 bases in between. The germline V gene has CDR1 KGHSH and CDR2 LQKENI. This CDR3 contains 15 residues.

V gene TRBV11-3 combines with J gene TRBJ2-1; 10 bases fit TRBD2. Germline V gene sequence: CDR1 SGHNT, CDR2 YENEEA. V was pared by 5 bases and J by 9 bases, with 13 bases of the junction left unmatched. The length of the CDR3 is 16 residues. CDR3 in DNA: TGTGCCAGCAGCCCCCGGGCTAGCGGGAGATTCGGTGAGCAGTTCTTC. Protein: CASSPRASGRFGEQFF.

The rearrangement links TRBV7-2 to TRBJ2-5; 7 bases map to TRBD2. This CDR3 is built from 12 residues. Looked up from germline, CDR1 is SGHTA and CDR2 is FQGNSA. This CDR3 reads CSSREQRETQYF. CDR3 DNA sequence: TGTTCTTCGCGGGAGCAACGAGAGACCCAGTACTTC.

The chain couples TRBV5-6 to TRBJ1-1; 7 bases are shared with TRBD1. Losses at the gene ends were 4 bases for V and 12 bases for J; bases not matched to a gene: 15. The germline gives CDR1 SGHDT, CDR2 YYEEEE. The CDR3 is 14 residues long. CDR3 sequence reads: CASSLGTDHRTTFF. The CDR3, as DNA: TGTGCCAGCAGCCTGGGGACAGATCATCGAACGACTTTCTTT.

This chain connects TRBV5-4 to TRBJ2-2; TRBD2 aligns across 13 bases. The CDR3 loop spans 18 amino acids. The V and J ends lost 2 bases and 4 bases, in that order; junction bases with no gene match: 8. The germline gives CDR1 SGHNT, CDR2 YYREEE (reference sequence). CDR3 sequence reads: CASSLSLAGGPGTGELFF. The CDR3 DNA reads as TGTGCCAGCAGCTTATCACTAGCGGGAGGGCCGGGCACCGGGGAGCTGTTTTTT.

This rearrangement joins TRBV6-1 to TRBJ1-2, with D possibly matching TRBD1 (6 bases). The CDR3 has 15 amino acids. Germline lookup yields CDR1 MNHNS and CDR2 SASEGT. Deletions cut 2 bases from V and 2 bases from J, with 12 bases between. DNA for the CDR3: TGTGCCAGCAGTGAATTCACAGGGCCCAACTATGGCTACACCTTC. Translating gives CASSEFTGPNYGYTF.

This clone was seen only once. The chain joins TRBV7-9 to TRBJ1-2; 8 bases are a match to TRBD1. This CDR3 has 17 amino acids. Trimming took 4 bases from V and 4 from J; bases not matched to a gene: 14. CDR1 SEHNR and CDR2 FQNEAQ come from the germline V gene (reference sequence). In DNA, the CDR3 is TGTGCCAGCAGCTCCACAAGAGGACAGGGTACCATCTATGGCTACACCTTC. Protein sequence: CASSSTRGQGTIYGYTF.

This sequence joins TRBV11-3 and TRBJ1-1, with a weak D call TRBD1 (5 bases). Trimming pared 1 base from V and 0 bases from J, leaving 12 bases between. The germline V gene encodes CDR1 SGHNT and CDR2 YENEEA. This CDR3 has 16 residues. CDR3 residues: CASSLGIGAVNTEAFF. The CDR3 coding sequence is TGTGCCAGCAGCTTAGGAATAGGGGCGGTGAACACTGAAGCTTTCTTT.

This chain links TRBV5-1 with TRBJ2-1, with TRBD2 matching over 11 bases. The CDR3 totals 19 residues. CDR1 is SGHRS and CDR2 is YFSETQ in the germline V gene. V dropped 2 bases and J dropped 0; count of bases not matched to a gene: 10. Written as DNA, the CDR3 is TGCGCCAGCAGCTTAGGCACTAGCGGGGGACTGAGCTCCTACAATGAGCAGTTCTTC. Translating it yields CASSLGTSGGLSSYNEQFF.

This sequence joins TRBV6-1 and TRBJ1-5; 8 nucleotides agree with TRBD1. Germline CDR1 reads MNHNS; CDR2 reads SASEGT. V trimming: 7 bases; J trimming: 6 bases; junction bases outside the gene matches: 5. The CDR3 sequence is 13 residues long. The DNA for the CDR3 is TGTGCCAGCAACTTAGACAGGGGTCAGCCCCAGCATTTT. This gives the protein CASNLDRGQPQHF.

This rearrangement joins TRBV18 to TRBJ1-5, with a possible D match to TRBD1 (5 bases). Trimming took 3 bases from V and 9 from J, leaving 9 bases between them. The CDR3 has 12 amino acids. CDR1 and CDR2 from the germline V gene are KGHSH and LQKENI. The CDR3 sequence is CASSPAGGPQHF. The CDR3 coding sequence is TGTGCCAGCTCACCCGCGGGGGGGCCCCAGCATTTT.

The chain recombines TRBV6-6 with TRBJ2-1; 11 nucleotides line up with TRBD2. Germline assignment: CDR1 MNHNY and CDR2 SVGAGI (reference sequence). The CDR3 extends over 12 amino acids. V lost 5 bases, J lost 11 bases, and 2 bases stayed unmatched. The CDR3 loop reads CASSTSGSKQFF. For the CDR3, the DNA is TGTGCCAGCAGTACTAGCGGGAGTAAGCAGTTCTTC.

This CDR3 reads CASSPPRLAGWSTDTQYF. The CDR3 coding sequence is TGCGCCAGCAGCCCCCCCCGACTAGCGGGGTGGAGCACAGATACGCAGTATTTT. This chain uses TRBV4-3 with TRBJ2-3; 11 bases fit TRBD2. In germline, CDR1 is LGHNA, CDR2 YSLEER. V shed 4 bases and J 0 bases; nucleotides not matched to a gene: 9. The CDR3 contains 18 residues.